This T cell receptor beta chain was sequenced during a study of shared clonotypes between healthy human individuals. The CDR3 sequence is 15 residues long. The V gene end was trimmed by 4 bases and the J gene end by 4 bases; junction bases not matched to a gene: 10. Germline CDR1 GTSNPN, CDR2 SVGIG (reference sequence). Profiled with immunoSEQ multiplex PCR; TCRdb holds only in-frame clones, not every one. The sample includes around 2.5 million clones, roughly 93% seen only once; the top ten take around 0.4%. The chain carries TRBV30 and TRBJ1-1; 9 bases map to TRBD1. The sequence was obtained from a man aged 18-30 years in good health. Some clones in this sample may be carry-over from other donors' samples. The material sequenced was naive CD4+ T cells from PBMCs. Subset here: CD45RA+ positively selected. The CDR3 is CAWNEQGAGITEAFF. The CDR3, as DNA: TGTGCCTGGAACGAACAGGGGGCTGGTATCACTGAAGCTTTCTTT.